Below, 3 T cell receptor beta chains from the same sample are listed, as sequenced in a study of T cell repertoires in cytomegalovirus infection. The antigens of these receptors remain unknown. MiXCR, run by TCRdb on the reads, gives a single entry per CDR3 protein. The sample records about 700,000 distinct CDR3 sequences, approximately 33% being singletons. The material sequenced was cultured PBMCs, taken from culture after CMV antigen stimulation. All receptors come from a human donor in good health (CMV status not recorded). Some clones in this sample may be carry-over from other donors' samples.

This clonotype appeared many times. This sequence joins TRBV7-2 and TRBJ2-3, with a tentative D call TRBD2 (7 bases). CDR1 and CDR2 (germline): SGHTA, FQGNSA. This CDR3 has 16 amino acids. V was shortened by 3 bases and J by 9 bases, with 22 bases between the two germline ends. The DNA for the CDR3 is TGTGCCAGCAGCTTCTCCCGGACTAGGGGGACAAGGACGCAGTATTTT. Translation gives CASSFSRTRGTRTQYF.

This clonotype was found a few times. The V and J genes are TRBV7-9 and TRBJ2-4; D call uncertain. CDR1 SEHNR and CDR2 FQNEAQ come from the germline V gene (reference sequence). V shed 5 bases and J shed 9 bases, with 17 bases lying between them. This CDR3 is 14 amino acids long. CDR3 protein: CASSPRSGPSIQYF. The CDR3 nucleotides are TGTGCCAGCAGCCCAAGGTCAGGCCCCAGCATTCAGTACTTC.

The sample holds a few counts of this clonotype. The rearrangement links TRBV7-9 to TRBJ1-3; possible D gene TRBD1, 6 bases. The CDR3 runs to 14 residues. The germline V gene encodes CDR1 SEHNR and CDR2 FQNEAQ (reference sequence). Trimming shortened V by 5 bases and J by 4 bases, and 12 bases separated the two germline ends. DNA for the CDR3: TGTGCCAGCAGCGGCAGGGGTTACGGAAACACCATATATTTT. This codes for CASSGRGYGNTIYF.